The 8 T cell receptor beta chains below were found in one sample sequenced in a study of cytomegalovirus exposure and HLA in healthy donors. The PCR was carried out with 60 Vbeta primers and 13 Jbeta primers. This table comes from immunoSEQ multiplex PCR, and its TCRdb copy is limited to in-frame clones, with some not included. The repertoire consists of about 190,000 clones, with roughly 79% occurring once and the leading ten covering 1.6%. Sequenced input: PBMCs. Receptors were obtained from a woman under 30 in good health and CMV-seronegative.

This chain joins TRBV9 and TRBJ2-3; D ambiguous. This CDR3 spans 14 amino acids. CDR1 SGDLS and CDR2 YYNGEE come from the germline V gene. V was trimmed by 0 bases and J by 0 bases, leaving 5 bases between them. The CDR3 loop is CASSVDGSTDTQYF. For the CDR3, the DNA is TGTGCCAGCAGCGTAGATGGCAGCACAGATACGCAGTATTTT.

The rearrangement links TRBV14 to TRBJ2-1; D is perhaps TRBD2 (6 bases). CDR3 length: 14 amino acids. The germline V and J ends were trimmed by 1 base and 4 bases, with 8 bases remaining between them. The germline CDR1 and CDR2 sequences are SGHDN and FVKESK. For the CDR3, the DNA is TGTGCCAGCAGCCAAGGGGACTGGTACAATGAGCAGTTCTTC. Its protein is CASSQGDWYNEQFF.

The rearrangement links TRBV5-1 to TRBJ1-6; D gene ambiguous. The CDR3 runs 21 residues. V lost 4 bases, J lost 0 bases, and 26 bases lay in between. The germline V gene encodes CDR1 SGHRS and CDR2 YFSETQ. The CDR3 region has the DNA TGCGCCAGCAGCCCACGTCCCCTACAGAGAAACTTCAGCTCCTATAATTCACCCCTCCACTTT. Translation: CASSPRPLQRNFSSYNSPLHF.

The chain uses TRBV7-3 and TRBJ2-4, with D possibly TRBD2 on 7 matching bases. The CDR3 is 14 amino acids. In germline, CDR1 is SGHTA, CDR2 FQGTGA. V was trimmed by 5 bases and J by 8 bases, leaving 16 bases between them. The CDR3 nucleotides read TGTGCCAGCAGCCCGAGGAGGGGGGGAGACATTCAGTACTTC. Translation: CASSPRRGGDIQYF.

The chain recombines TRBV4-2 with TRBJ2-7, with TRBD1 identical over 7 bases. CDR3 size: 14 residues. From germline, CDR1 is LGHNA and CDR2 YNFKEQ. The J segment lost 0 bases and the V segment lost 4 bases, leaving 3 bases of the junction unmatched. Written as DNA, the CDR3 is TGTGCCAGCAGCCCGGGACAGCCCTCCTACGAGCAGTACTTC. Protein product: CASSPGQPSYEQYF.

This chain uses TRBV7-6 with TRBJ2-2; possibly TRBD2 for D (6 bases). The CDR3 length is 13 residues. Between the trimmed V and J ends, which lost 8 bases and 4 bases, there was a span of 11 bases. CDR1 and CDR2 (germline): SGHVS, FNYEAQ. This CDR3 reads CASRRGGTGELFF. In DNA form, the CDR3 reads TGTGCCAGCCGGCGGGGCGGCACCGGGGAGCTGTTTTTT.

The rearrangement joins TRBV30 to TRBJ1-4; a weak D match, TRBD1 (6 bases). CDR3 length: 14 amino acids. Germline assignment: CDR1 GTSNPN and CDR2 SVGIG (reference sequence). V lost 3 bases and J 5 bases, leaving 13 bases between the germline ends. For the CDR3, the DNA is TGTGCCTGGAGCTGGGACACCAACAATGAAAAACTGTTTTTT. As protein: CAWSWDTNNEKLFF.

The J gene is TRBJ1-5, the V gene TRBV10-3; D possibly corresponds to TRBD1 (5 bases). The germline V gene encodes CDR1 ENHRY and CDR2 SYGVKD. The CDR3 is 14 residues long. V lost 2 bases to trimming and J lost 12 bases, with 17 bases between them. The CDR3 spells CAISEPAGGNVQHF. CDR3 nucleotides: TGTGCCATCAGTGAGCCTGCCGGGGGAAACGTCCAGCATTTT.